Shown below are 22 T cell receptor beta chains from a single sample sequenced in a study of blood T cells in healthy people across ages (dated by TCRdb to the mid-2010s). The library was made by 5' RACE. Sequenced on an Illumina HiSeq 2500. A second about 7 to 12 cycle PCR used a sample-barcoded 5' primer and a J-beta primer mix. Through fastp at Q25 and MiXCR, TCRdb rebuilt clones from the public reads, retaining in-frame beta chains. Rows matching on CDR3 protein sequence are summarized as one entry with the most common DNA and genes. This sample gives approximately 490,000 distinct CDR3 sequences in total; 24% of them show up just once. In total, the top ten clones hold under 9% of the sample. The sample was also reused in another study, on T cells of mothers and their children.

Material for sequencing was blood. These receptors originate from a boy aged 5 to 17 in good health.

A single count supports this clonotype. V is TRBV27 and J is TRBJ1-2; TRBD1 matches 11 bases. Trimming took 4 bases from V and 6 from J; bases not matched to a gene: 7. Germline CDR1 reads MNHEY; CDR2 reads SMNVEV (reference sequence). This CDR3 contains 15 residues. This CDR3 reads CASSSWTGGDDGYTF. As DNA, the CDR3 is TGTGCCAGCAGTTCCTGGACAGGGGGCGATGATGGCTACACCTTC.

CDR3 sequence reads: CASSEEGQPQHF. CDR3 DNA: TGCGCCAGCAGCGAGGAGGGTCAGCCCCAGCATTTT. The chain combines TRBV4-3 with TRBJ1-5, with D unclear. The germline CDR1 and CDR2 sequences are LGHNA and YSLEER. The CDR3 consists of 12 residues. Trimming left V 5 bases short and J 6 bases short, with 8 bases between.

As to this clonotype: An end of the junction differs from the germline gene, which may be a read error. The chain links TRBV12-3 or TRBV12-4 to TRBJ2-1; D remains ambiguous. The CDR3 length is 13 residues. The CDR3 region is CASSLGAYNKQFF. In DNA, the CDR3 is TGTGCCAGCAGTTTAGGGGCCTACAATAAGCAGTTCTTC.

The chain has TRBV20-1 and TRBJ1-2; no reliable D call. Trimming left V 3 bases short and J 6 bases short, with 14 bases between. The CDR3 length is 13 residues. Per germline, CDR1 DFQATT and CDR2 SNEGSKA (reference sequence). CDR3 sequence: CSASRYSQDGYTF. CDR3 DNA: TGCAGTGCTAGCCGCTACAGTCAAGATGGCTACACCTTC.

The V call is TRBV10-3, the J call TRBJ2-6, with 7 nucleotides matching TRBD2. Germline V gives CDR1 ENHRY, CDR2 SYGVKD. J lost 0 bases, V lost 2 bases, and 1 base had no gene match. The length of the CDR3 is 16 residues. The CDR3 is CAISEGGGSGANVLTF. CDR3 bases: TGTGCCATCAGTGAGGGCGGGGGCTCTGGGGCCAACGTCCTGACTTTC.

This clonotype came up a few times. The V call is TRBV12-3 or TRBV12-4, the J call TRBJ2-7; possible D gene TRBD1, 6 bases. Trimming took off 6 bases at V and 3 bases at J, with 27 bases between the two ends. This CDR3 is 18 amino acids long. CDR3 sequence reads: CASSVTGLPHRPLYEQYF. CDR3 in DNA: TGTGCCAGCAGCGTAACAGGGTTACCCCATCGCCCGCTCTACGAGCAGTACTTC.

This clonotype has only a few counts. The chain joins TRBV3-1 to TRBJ1-1, with D possibly TRBD1 on 6 matching bases. V dropped 2 bases and J dropped 5 bases, with 15 bases sitting between them. This CDR3 has 15 amino acids. Germline assignment: CDR1 LGHDT and CDR2 YNNKEL (reference sequence). For the CDR3, the DNA is TGTGCCAGCAGCCAACGCGGGGGGCAGGGGACTGAAGCTTTCTTT. Amino acid sequence: CASSQRGGQGTEAFF.

Only a few counts were recorded for this clonotype. The rearrangement uses TRBV20-1 and TRBJ2-1; 10 bases fit TRBD2. The CDR3 consists of 15 residues. Germline lookup yields CDR1 DFQATT and CDR2 SNEGSKA (reference sequence). V shed 4 bases, J shed 4 bases, and the junction held 7 bases outside the gene matches. The CDR3 reads CSATSTSGLYNEQFF. The CDR3, as DNA: TGCAGTGCTACCTCGACTAGCGGGTTGTACAATGAGCAGTTCTTC.

This clonotype was seen more than once but under ten times. Being one base from a much bigger clone, this may be a read error. The chain is built from TRBV28 and TRBJ2-7; perhaps TRBD1 as D (6 bases). CDR3 length equals 14 residues. The V and J ends lost 8 bases and 2 bases respectively, with 16 bases between them. The germline gives CDR1 MDHEN, CDR2 SYDVKM. Written as DNA, the CDR3 is TGTGCCAGCGGTCAACCGGACAGCCCCTACGAGCAGTACTTC. Its translation is CASGQPDSPYEQYF.

V gene TRBV20-1 combines with J gene TRBJ2-7; D is possibly TRBD1 (6 bases). There are 15 residues in the CDR3. The V gene lost 6 bases and the J gene lost 2 bases, with 20 bases spanning the gap. Germline V gene data show CDR1 as DFQATT and CDR2 as SNEGSKA (reference sequence). CDR3 loop: CSAATGQRITYEQYF. As DNA, the CDR3 is TGCAGTGCCGCAACAGGACAGAGAATAACCTACGAGCAGTACTTC.

This clonotype was observed a few times. The chain recombines TRBV18 with TRBJ2-7; TRBD2 aligns across 7 bases. J lost 1 base, V lost 6 bases, and 9 bases had no gene match. CDR1 and CDR2 from the germline V gene are KGHSH and LQKENI. This CDR3 region has 15 residues. The CDR3, as DNA: TGTGCCAGCTCGGGTGGTAGCGGGTCATCCTACGAGCAGTACTTC. This encodes CASSGGSGSSYEQYF.

V and J are TRBV7-9 and TRBJ2-3, with 7 positions matching TRBD1. J lost 4 bases, V lost 6 bases, and 13 bases had no gene match. The CDR3 length is 16 residues. Germline V gene data show CDR1 as SEHNR and CDR2 as FQNEAQ (reference sequence). The DNA of the CDR3 is TGTGCCAGCAGGCCCCTTGGGGAAGGGGGCGCAGATACGCAGTATTTT. Translating gives CASRPLGEGGADTQYF. The variable domain in full, with the rest retrieved from reference TRBV7-9 and TRBJ2-3, is DTGVSQNPRHKITKRGQNVTFRCDPISEHNRLYWYRQTLGQGPEFLTYFQNEAQLEKSRLLSDRFSAERPKGSFSTLEIQRTEQGDSAMYLCASRPLGEGGADTQYFGPGTRLTVL.

This clonotype has more than one count but fewer than ten. The chain recombines TRBV12-3 or TRBV12-4 with TRBJ2-2; a weak D match, TRBD2 (7 bases). Trimming pared 4 bases from V and 4 bases from J, leaving 19 bases between. The CDR3 spans 17 residues. In nucleotides, the CDR3 is TGTGCCAGCAGTTCCGGAGGGGGGGGGGTAGGCACCGGGGAGCTGTTTTTT. Its translation: CASSSGGGGVGTGELFF.

A remark on this clonotype: Compared with germline, one end of the junction differs, possibly owing to a read error. This chain joins TRBV28 and TRBJ2-5; weak D call: TRBD2 (6 bases). The J call may be incorrect, as the DNA end agrees better with TRBJ2-7. Per the germline V gene, CDR1 is MDHEN and CDR2 is SYDVKM. CDR3 length: 15 amino acids. The CDR3 sequence is CAGSSGQGRSYEQYF. The CDR3 DNA is TGTGCCGGCAGTTCCGGCCAAGGGAGGTCCTACGAGCAGTACTTC.

This chain joins TRBV7-2 and TRBJ2-7; 12 bases line up with TRBD1. With V trimmed by 3 bases and J by 6 bases, 6 bases remained unmatched. The CDR3 runs 15 residues. CDR1 and CDR2 (germline): SGHTA, FQGNSA. The CDR3 DNA sequence: TGTGCCAGCAGCTTTTCCGGGACAGGGGGCCGCGAGCAGTACTTC. Translation: CASSFSGTGGREQYF. The variable domain in full, with the rest retrieved from reference TRBV7-2 and TRBJ2-7, is GAGVSQSPSNKVTEKGKDVELRCDPISGHTALYWYRQSLGQGLEFLIYFQGNSAPDKSGLPSDRFSAERTGGSVSTLTIQRTQQEDSAVYLCASSFSGTGGREQYFGPGTRLTVT.

This clonotype was counted between two and nine times. This chain links TRBV11-1 with TRBJ2-5; no clear D gene. TRBJ2-1 matches the DNA end more closely, so the J call is doubtful. The germline V gene encodes CDR1 SGHAT and CDR2 FQDESV (reference sequence). This CDR3 is 15 amino acids long. The CDR3 DNA reads TGTGCCAGCAGCTTAGACCTAGTTAAAGGGAATGAGCAGTTCTTC. It is translated as CASSLDLVKGNEQFF.

This clonotype was observed a handful of times. J is TRBJ1-2 and V is TRBV24-1; 9 bases match TRBD1. J lost 8 bases, V lost 3 bases, and 15 bases had no gene match. The germline V gene has CDR1 KGHDR and CDR2 SFDVKD. The CDR3 runs to 17 residues. Here the CDR3 reads CATSDLNTGTGTSGYTF. The CDR3, as DNA: TGTGCCACCAGTGATCTAAACACCGGGACAGGGACAAGCGGCTACACCTTC.

The chain recombines TRBV20-1 with TRBJ1-5; D gene unclear. This CDR3 has 11 amino acids. V dropped 3 bases and J dropped 5 bases, with 5 bases sitting between them. Germline CDR1 reads DFQATT; CDR2 reads SNEGSKA (reference sequence). For the CDR3, the DNA is TGCAGTGCTAGCGCCGATCAGCCCCAGCATTTT. Residues: CSASADQPQHF.

This clonotype has more than one count but fewer than ten. This sequence joins TRBV3-1 and TRBJ2-3, with D perhaps TRBD1 (6 bases). V was clipped by 6 bases and J by 6 bases, with 19 bases between them. Germline CDR1 is LGHDT and CDR2 is YNNKEL (reference sequence). The CDR3 is made up of 15 amino acids. The CDR3 spells CASRARGTRTDTQYF. As DNA, the CDR3 is TGTGCCAGCAGGGCCAGGGGCACACGGACGGATACGCAGTATTTT.

In DNA form, the CDR3 reads TGTGCCAGCACCGGGGGGATAGATACGCAGTATTTT. Translated: CASTGGIDTQYF. V is TRBV2 and J is TRBJ2-3, with TRBD2 identical over 7 bases. Germline V CDR1 and CDR2: SNHLY, FYNNEI. This CDR3 is 12 amino acids long. V lost 7 bases, J lost 5 bases, and 3 bases stayed unmatched. Together with reference TRBV2 and TRBJ2-3, the CDR3 gives the full variable domain: EPEVTQTPSHQVTQMGQEVILRCVPISNHLYFYWYRQILGQKVEFLVSFYNNEISEKSEIFDDQFSVERPDGSNFTLKIRSTKLEDSAMYFCASTGGIDTQYFGPGTRLTVL.

The chain recombines TRBV29-1 with TRBJ2-7; D gene ambiguous. The CDR3 loop spans 12 amino acids. Germline CDR1 and CDR2: SQVTM and ANQGSEA. Deletions cut 4 bases from V and 0 bases from J, with 7 bases between. CDR3 DNA sequence: TGCAGCGTTGTGGTTCACTCCTACGAGCAGTACTTC. This gives the protein CSVVVHSYEQYF.

There are a few counts of this clonotype. The V call is TRBV11-1, the J call TRBJ2-2; 10 nucleotides agree with TRBD1. V lost 5 bases, J lost 2 bases, and 20 bases stayed unmatched. The CDR3 has 21 amino acids. Per the germline V gene, CDR1 is SGHAT and CDR2 is FQDESV (reference sequence). DNA of the CDR3: TGTGCCAGCAGCATCACTAGACTGTGGGACAGGGGAAAGAGTAACACCGGGGAGCTGTTTTTT. As protein: CASSITRLWDRGKSNTGELFF.